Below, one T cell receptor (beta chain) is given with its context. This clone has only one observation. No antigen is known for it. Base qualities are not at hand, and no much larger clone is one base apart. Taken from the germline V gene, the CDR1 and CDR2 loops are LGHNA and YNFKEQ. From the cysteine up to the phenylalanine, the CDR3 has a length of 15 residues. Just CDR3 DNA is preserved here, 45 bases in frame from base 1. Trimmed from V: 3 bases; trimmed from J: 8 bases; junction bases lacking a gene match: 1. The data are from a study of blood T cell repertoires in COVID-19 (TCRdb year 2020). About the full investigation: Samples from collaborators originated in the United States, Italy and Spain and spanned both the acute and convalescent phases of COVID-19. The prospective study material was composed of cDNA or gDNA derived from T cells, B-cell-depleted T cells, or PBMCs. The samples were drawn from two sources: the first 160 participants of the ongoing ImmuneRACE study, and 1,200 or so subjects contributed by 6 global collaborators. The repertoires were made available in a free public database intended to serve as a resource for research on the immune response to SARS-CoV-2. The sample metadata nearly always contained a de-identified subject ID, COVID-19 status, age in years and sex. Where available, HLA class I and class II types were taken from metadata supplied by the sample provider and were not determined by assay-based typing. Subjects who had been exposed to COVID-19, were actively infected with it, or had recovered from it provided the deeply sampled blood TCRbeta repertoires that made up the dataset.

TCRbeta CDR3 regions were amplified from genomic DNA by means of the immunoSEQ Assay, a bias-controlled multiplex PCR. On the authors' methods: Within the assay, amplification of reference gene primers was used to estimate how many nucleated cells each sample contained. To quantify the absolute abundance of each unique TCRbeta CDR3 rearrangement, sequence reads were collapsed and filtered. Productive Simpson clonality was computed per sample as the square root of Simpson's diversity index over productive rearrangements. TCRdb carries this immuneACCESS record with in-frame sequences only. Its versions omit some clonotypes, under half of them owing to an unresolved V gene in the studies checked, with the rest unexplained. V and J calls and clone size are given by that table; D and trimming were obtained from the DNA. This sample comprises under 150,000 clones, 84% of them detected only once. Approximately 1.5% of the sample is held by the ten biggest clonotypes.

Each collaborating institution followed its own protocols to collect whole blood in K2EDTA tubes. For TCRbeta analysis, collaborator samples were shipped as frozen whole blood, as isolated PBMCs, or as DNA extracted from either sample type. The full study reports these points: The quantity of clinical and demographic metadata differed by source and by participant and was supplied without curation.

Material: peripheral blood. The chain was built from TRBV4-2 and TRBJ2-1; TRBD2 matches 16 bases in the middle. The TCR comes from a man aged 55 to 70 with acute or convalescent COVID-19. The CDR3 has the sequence CASSHGTSGGDEQFF. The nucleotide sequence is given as TGTGCCAGCAGCCATGGGACTAGCGGGGGGGATGAGCAGTTCTTC.